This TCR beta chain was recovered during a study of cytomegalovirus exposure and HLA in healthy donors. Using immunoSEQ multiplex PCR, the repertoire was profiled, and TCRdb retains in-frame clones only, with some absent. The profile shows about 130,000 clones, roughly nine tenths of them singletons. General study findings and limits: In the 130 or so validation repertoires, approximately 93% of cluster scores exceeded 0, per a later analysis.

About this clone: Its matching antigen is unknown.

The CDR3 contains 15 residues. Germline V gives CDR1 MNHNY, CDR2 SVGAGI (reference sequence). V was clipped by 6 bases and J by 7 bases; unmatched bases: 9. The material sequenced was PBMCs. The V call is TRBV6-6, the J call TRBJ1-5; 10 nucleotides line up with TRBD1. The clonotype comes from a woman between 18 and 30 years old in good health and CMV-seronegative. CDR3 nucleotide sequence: TGTGCCAGCAGCCGCCGGGACAGGGGAGGCCAGCCCCAGCATTTT. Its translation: CASSRRDRGGQPQHF.